The clone carrying this T cell receptor beta chain was counted only a few times. Its antigen remains unknown. The CDR3 runs to 14 residues. Trimming left V 0 bases short and J 2 bases short, with 5 bases between. CDR1 is LGHDT and CDR2 is YNNKEL in the germline V gene (reference sequence). The data are from a study of post-analysis software for immune sequencing data. About the study: Disease courses included relapsing-remitting, secondary progressive and progressive-relapsing multiple sclerosis.

Study observations and caveats: By F measure, samples from a shared preparation batch strongly co-clustered. Four or five TRBV segments, TRBV5-6, TRBV5-1 and TRBV20-1 among them, were found more frequent in patients than controls. Patients with multiple sclerosis recorded significantly lower normalized Chao1 diversity than controls, the study found.

Libraries were made from TCR beta cDNA, and they carried unique molecular identifiers. T cells numbering about 0.85 to 11 million yielded cDNA molecules that totaled roughly 500,000. TCRdb re-called the PCR reads through MiXCR, storing one row per CDR3 protein. The table includes around 400,000 distinct CDR3 sequences, 30% to 45% detected once. This receptor was identified in a girl aged 10 to 17 with multiple sclerosis. Sequenced material: blood. This chain connects TRBV3-1 to TRBJ2-1; unclear D gene. CDR3 protein: CASSQEGTYNEQFF. The CDR3, as DNA: TGTGCCAGCAGCCAAGAGGGGACCTACAATGAGCAGTTCTTC.